This T cell receptor beta chain was profiled in a study of T cell responses to AZD1222 COVID-19 vaccine. Points on this clone: Its antigen is undetermined.

General observations from the study: Spike-specific TCR breadth and depth both grew after two AZD1222 doses. Among vaccine-associated CD4 TCRs, coverage spanned spike, with dominance at 160-218 and 743-854.

Method: immunoSEQ multiplex PCR; TCRdb's copy keeps in-frame clones and lacks some. The profile shows 150,000 to 190,000 clones, about 88% of them singletons. The junction had 7 bases not matched to a gene; V was cut back by 5 bases and J by 3 bases. Germline V gene lookup returns CDR1 SGHAT and CDR2 FQNNGV. This CDR3 has 16 amino acids. The source was peripheral blood, collected after recovery from COVID-19. The sequence came from an adult who had recovered from COVID-19. This chain uses TRBV11-2 with TRBJ2-1, with TRBD2 matching 10 bases. CDR3 sequence reads: CASSARSGRIYNEQFF. The CDR3 nucleotides read TGTGCCAGCAGCGCGCGTAGCGGGAGGATCTACAATGAGCAGTTCTTC.